The T cell receptor (beta chain) under discussion was sequenced for a study of response to subunit inactivated influenza vaccine (dated by TCRdb to the late 2010s). About the study as a whole: Deep quantitative T cell receptor repertoire profiling was used in the study to track responses to a trivalent subunit inactivated influenza vaccine.

On the study overall, not on this receptor specifically: The authors proposed that each seasonal influenza vaccination may bring in only a limited number of new T cells.

Reading from cysteine to phenylalanine, the CDR3 counts 15 amino acids. Left in the record is the CDR3 DNA by itself, 45 bases read in frame from the first base. V trim: 4 bases; J trim: 5 bases; unmatched bases: 7. CDR1 MNHEY and CDR2 SVGAGI were looked up in the germline V gene. A few counts support this clonotype. The antigen it recognizes is unknown. No much larger clone is present one base from it, and per-base qualities are unavailable. The library came from RT-PCR. TCRdb shows the sequencer as Illumina HiSeq 2500. The public reads were run again by TCRdb, first through fastp at Q25 and then through MiXCR, and only productive beta chains were kept. CDR3 protein sequences are deduplicated, and each keeps its most common genes and DNA. The sample table shows 500,000 to 600,000 distinct CDR3 sequences, and about 8% are seen once. The ten largest clonotypes hold 10% to 15% of the sample.

Sequencing was performed on PBMCs from blood, taken roughly 24 months after vaccination. This TCR was sampled from a man between 50 and 69 years old who received an inactivated influenza vaccine. Donor details come from another sample of the same person, matched by shared clones. The rearranged segments are TRBV6-5 and TRBJ2-5; 10 junctional bases match TRBD1. For the CDR3, the sequence is CASSSWTGGYETQYF. The DNA is as follows: TGTGCCAGCAGTTCCTGGACAGGGGGTTATGAGACCCAGTACTTC.